This T cell receptor beta chain was captured by sequencing in a study of beta chain features in type 1 diabetes. Expressed TCRB transcripts were sequenced because the entire RNA isolate underwent reverse transcription. The protocol was immunoSEQ multiplex PCR, while the TCRdb copy is restricted to in-frame clones and leaves out a portion. Of 350,000 or so clones listed, 20% are singletons. Trimming at V came to 4 bases and at J to 2 bases, leaving 1 base not matched to a gene. The CDR3 is 14 amino acids. Germline V lookup: CDR1 SQVTM, CDR2 ANQGSEA. Sequenced: naive CD4+ T cells from blood. J is TRBJ2-7 and V is TRBV29-1, with TRBD2 matching over 14 bases. The TCR comes from a woman aged 18-30 years in good health. Here the CDR3 DNA reads TGCAGCGTTGCGGGACTAGCGGGAGCCTACGAGCAGTACTTC. Protein: CSVAGLAGAYEQYF.